This TCR beta chain was recorded in a study of graft-versus-host responses after intestinal transplantation (dated by TCRdb to the early 2020s). Study-level background: The transplants that recipients got were multivisceral, liver-intestinal, or isolated intestinal. Every recipient was given anti-thymocyte globulin induction, then maintenance tacrolimus and steroids for two to three years. After intestinal transplantation, graft-versus-host and host-versus-graft alloreactive T cell clones in the graft, circulation and bone marrow were tracked using bulk TCR-beta CDR3 sequencing. To identify alloreactive clones, pre-transplant mixed lymphocyte reaction products were sequenced and then compared with unstimulated pre-transplant donor and recipient T cells. The cohort enrolled about two dozen intestinal transplant recipients, one of whom was a retransplant, and a few patients without pretransplant specimens were excluded. A peak of at least 4% donor T cells among recipient peripheral blood mononuclear cells was the definition used for donor T cell macrochimerism. Instead of going to the commercial service, samples from a few later patients were sequenced in-house on an Illumina MiSeq and processed with MiXCR. On the study overall, not on this receptor specifically: In patients with donor T cell macrochimerism, the allografts had high GvH to HvG T cell clonal ratios. Early after transplant, peak levels of circulating GvH clones were associated with declines in HvG clones. GvH clones were detected in recipient bone marrow, and some appeared earlier in ileal mucosa or blood, consistent with an intestinal mucosal origin. The relatively low number and heterogeneity of intestinal transplant patients limited the conclusions.

Library prep was done by the immunoSEQ multiplex PCR assay. For most patients, genomic DNA was isolated using the Qiagen DNeasy Blood and Tissue Kit and was shipped frozen to Adaptive Biotechnologies for TCR sequencing. Adaptive Biotechnologies carried out high-throughput TCR-beta CDR3 sequencing of genomic DNA for most patients. From the authors' description of their analysis: TCR sequencing data for 15 to 20 patients were retrieved from Adaptive's ImmunoSEQ software; three other patients were processed with MiXCR and VDJtools. CD4 versus CD8 sorting errors were corrected by removing sequences found in both subsets at a frequency ratio below 5:1. CDR3 nucleotide sequences shared by donor and recipient were removed because the origin of these sequences could not be assigned. Alloreactive clones required at least 2-fold expansion over unstimulated cells and minimum CFSE-low frequency of 0.002% (template counts) or 0.001% (read counts). A clone was considered mappable if detected in the sequenced pre-transplant spleen, lymph node, or MLR CFSE-low populations of the donor or recipient. Cumulative frequency of alloreactive clones was calculated as a percentage of all sequences weighted by copy number. The immuneACCESS repertoire file appears here via TCRdb, limited to in-frame rearrangements. These files lack a portion of the clones; in checked studies, under half of the deficit traces to unresolved V genes, and the cause of the others is not known. V and J calls and clone size are copied from that table; D and trimming were computed from the DNA. This sample is represented by approximately 130,000 clones; approximately 92% of them were singletons. Approximately 0.17% of the sample comes from the top ten.

Interpreted using the paper, the time point label stands for: cells obtained before transplantation from donor or recipient. CD3+CD4+ and CD3+CD8+ populations were FACS-sorted from unstimulated pre-transplant donor and recipient cells taken from spleen or lymph nodes. Measured from the cysteine to the phenylalanine, the CDR3 is 16 residues long. Only CDR3 DNA is held: 48 bases, read in frame from base 1. CDR1 SEHNR and CDR2 FQNEAQ were looked up in the germline V gene (reference sequence). Unmatched junction bases come to 10, with V trimmed by 4 bases and J by 4 bases. A single count supports this clone. Its antigen target is currently unknown. No qualities accompany the bases; no much larger clone lies one base away.

The chain links TRBV7-9 with TRBJ2-5, with 9 junctional bases fitting TRBD2. This clonotype originated in a human donor who received an intestinal transplant. Sample: unstimulated CD4+ T cells sorted from spleen or lymph node cells, taken before intestinal transplant. Here is the DNA: TGTGCCAGCAGCTCTGATGGGCTAGCGGGGCTAGAGACCCAGTACTTC. The resulting protein is CASSSDGLAGLETQYF.